A selection of T cell receptor beta chains follows, all from one sample in a study of blood T cell repertoires in COVID-19. Profiled with immunoSEQ multiplex PCR; TCRdb holds only in-frame clones, not every one. The sample includes about 73,000 clones, around 82% seen only once; the top ten take roughly 5.6%. Sequenced material: peripheral blood. These receptors came from a middle-aged man with active COVID-19. CDR3s include the opening cysteine and the closing phenylalanine or tryptophan. Fields, in order: D gene, V gene, clone size, CDR3 length, J gene, CDR3 DNA, CDR3 protein. A D gene is named only where the DNA matches it firmly. The listing skips clone size in some rows; elsewhere it reads once, few, many or a size class.

d_gene: TRBD2
v_gene: TRBV7-2
abundance: .
len: 16
j_gene: TRBJ2-1
CDR3nt: TGTGCCAGCAGCTTGGCGGTGCTAGCGGGTTACAATGAGCAGTTCTTC
CDR3aa: CASSLAVLAGYNEQFF

d_gene: .
v_gene: TRBV4-1
abundance: .
len: 14
j_gene: TRBJ1-5
CDR3nt: TGCGCCAGCAGCCAAGATGAGAGCAATCAGCCCCAGCATTTT
CDR3aa: CASSQDESNQPQHF

d_gene: TRBD2
v_gene: TRBV5-1
abundance: .
len: 17
j_gene: TRBJ2-2
CDR3nt: TGCGCCAGCAGCCCCAGGTCGGGGGGGGGCGACACCGGGGAGCTGTTTTTT
CDR3aa: CASSPRSGGGDTGELFF

d_gene: .
v_gene: TRBV18
abundance: .
len: 15
j_gene: TRBJ2-7
CDR3nt: TGTGCCAGCTCACCAGGACAGCCTACCAACTACGAGCAGTACTTC
CDR3aa: CASSPGQPTNYEQYF

d_gene: TRBD1
v_gene: TRBV19
abundance: few
len: 15
j_gene: TRBJ1-1
CDR3nt: TGTGCCAGTACTGTTGGCAACAGGGGGTCGGGAGAAGCTTTCTTT
CDR3aa: CASTVGNRGSGEAFF

d_gene: TRBD1
v_gene: TRBV6-5
abundance: .
len: 14
j_gene: TRBJ2-7
CDR3nt: TGTGCCAGCAGTCCGACAGGGTACGCGCTCGAGCAGTACTTC
CDR3aa: CASSPTGYALEQYF

d_gene: .
v_gene: TRBV6-5
abundance: .
len: 13
j_gene: TRBJ1-5
CDR3nt: TGTGCCAGTACTGTGTTTAGCAATCAGCCCCAGCATTTT
CDR3aa: CASTVFSNQPQHF

d_gene: .
v_gene: TRBV3-1/TRBV3-2
abundance: .
len: 15
j_gene: TRBJ1-3
CDR3nt: TGTGCCAGCAGCCAAGGATTCACAGAAGGAAACACCATATATTTT
CDR3aa: CASSQGFTEGNTIYF

d_gene: TRBD1
v_gene: TRBV27
abundance: .
len: 15
j_gene: TRBJ2-1
CDR3nt: TGTGCCAGCAGTTTCACCGGGACAGGCGACAATGAGCAGTTCTTC
CDR3aa: CASSFTGTGDNEQFF

d_gene: TRBD1
v_gene: TRBV6-6
abundance: .
len: 15
j_gene: TRBJ2-2
CDR3nt: TGTGCCAGCACCCTCACAGGGGCCGACACCGGGGAGCTGTTTTTT
CDR3aa: CASTLTGADTGELFF

d_gene: TRBD1
v_gene: TRBV28
abundance: .
len: 19
j_gene: TRBJ1-2
CDR3nt: TGTGCCAGCAGCTCCCGGTGGGGGACAGGGGGCAAAGGAGGCTATGGCTACACCTTC
CDR3aa: CASSSRWGTGGKGGYGYTF

d_gene: .
v_gene: TRBV30
abundance: .
len: 11
j_gene: TRBJ1-1
CDR3nt: TGTGCCTGGAGCCGGAGCACTGAAGCTTTCTTT
CDR3aa: CAWSRSTEAFF

d_gene: .
v_gene: TRBV18
abundance: .
len: 15
j_gene: TRBJ1-2
CDR3nt: TGTGCCAGCTCACCAACCCCGGCGGGGGGCTATGGCTACACCTTC
CDR3aa: CASSPTPAGGYGYTF

d_gene: TRBD1
v_gene: TRBV7-3
abundance: .
len: 17
j_gene: TRBJ2-1
CDR3nt: TGTGCCAGCAGCTCTTCAAGGGGACAGGGGACTTACAATGAGCAGTTCTTC
CDR3aa: CASSSSRGQGTYNEQFF

d_gene: .
v_gene: TRBV6-2/TRBV6-3
abundance: .
len: 13
j_gene: TRBJ2-2
CDR3nt: TGTGCCAGCAGCCAGAGCAACACCGGGGAGCTGTTTTTT
CDR3aa: CASSQSNTGELFF

d_gene: .
v_gene: TRBV7-9
abundance: .
len: 14
j_gene: TRBJ2-4
CDR3nt: TGTGCCAGCAGCCGTTCGCGGGGCAAAAACATTCAGTACTTC
CDR3aa: CASSRSRGKNIQYF

d_gene: TRBD1
v_gene: TRBV7-2
abundance: .
len: 14
j_gene: TRBJ2-7
CDR3nt: TGTGCCAGCAGCCACGGACAGGGGAGTTACGAGCAGTACTTC
CDR3aa: CASSHGQGSYEQYF

d_gene: TRBD1
v_gene: TRBV6-6
abundance: .
len: 13
j_gene: TRBJ2-3
CDR3nt: TGTGCCAGCAGCTTCACAGGGGGAGATACGCAGTATTTT
CDR3aa: CASSFTGGDTQYF

d_gene: .
v_gene: TRBV7-8
abundance: once
len: 13
j_gene: TRBJ2-5
CDR3nt: TGTGCCAGCAGCGAAAGACTTTCGGAGACCCAGTACTTC
CDR3aa: CASSERLSETQYF

d_gene: .
v_gene: TRBV9
abundance: once
len: 15
j_gene: TRBJ1-4
CDR3nt: TGTGCCAGCAGCGTAGGGGCGGGATCTAATGAAAAACTGTTTTTT
CDR3aa: CASSVGAGSNEKLFF

d_gene: TRBD2
v_gene: TRBV10-2
abundance: .
len: 15
j_gene: TRBJ2-3
CDR3nt: TGCGCCAGCAGCGCCACTAGCGGGGAAACAGATACGCAGTATTTT
CDR3aa: CASSATSGETDTQYF

d_gene: .
v_gene: TRBV7-2
abundance: once
len: 16
j_gene: TRBJ2-2
CDR3nt: TGTGCCAGCAGCTTAGTGAGTCTAGTAAACACCGGGGAGCTGTTTTTT
CDR3aa: CASSLVSLVNTGELFF

d_gene: .
v_gene: TRBV6-6
abundance: .
len: 15
j_gene: TRBJ1-3
CDR3nt: TGTGCCAGCAGTTACTCGAATCGCGGGAGAAACACCATATATTTT
CDR3aa: CASSYSNRGRNTIYF

d_gene: TRBD1
v_gene: TRBV6-5
abundance: .
len: 13
j_gene: TRBJ2-4
CDR3nt: TGTGCCAGCAAGGACAGGGCCAAAAACATTCAGTACTTC
CDR3aa: CASKDRAKNIQYF

d_gene: TRBD2
v_gene: TRBV7-2
abundance: .
len: 15
j_gene: TRBJ2-5
CDR3nt: TGTGCCAGCAGCTCTTCTAGCGGGGGCACAGGCGCCCAGTACTTC
CDR3aa: CASSSSSGGTGAQYF

d_gene: TRBD2
v_gene: TRBV18
abundance: .
len: 14
j_gene: TRBJ2-1
CDR3nt: TGTGCCAGCTCAGCGGAACTAGCGTCGAATGAGCAGTTCTTC
CDR3aa: CASSAELASNEQFF

d_gene: TRBD2
v_gene: TRBV4-2
abundance: .
len: 15
j_gene: TRBJ2-1
CDR3nt: TGTGCCAGCAGCCAGGAGCGGGAGGGCTACAATGAGCAGTTCTTC
CDR3aa: CASSQEREGYNEQFF

d_gene: TRBD2
v_gene: TRBV13
abundance: many
len: 16
j_gene: TRBJ2-1
CDR3nt: TGTGCCAGCAGTTTTAGCGGGAGGGCCACCTACAATGAGCAGTTCTTC
CDR3aa: CASSFSGRATYNEQFF

d_gene: .
v_gene: TRBV7-2
abundance: .
len: 14
j_gene: TRBJ1-1
CDR3nt: TGTGCCAGCAGCTTAGCGCCAGGGAGGGCTGAAGCTTTCTTT
CDR3aa: CASSLAPGRAEAFF

d_gene: .
v_gene: TRBV9
abundance: .
len: 15
j_gene: TRBJ1-1
CDR3nt: TGTGCCAGCAGCCCACCCAGGGCCCGGAACACTGAAGCTTTCTTT
CDR3aa: CASSPPRARNTEAFF

d_gene: TRBD2
v_gene: TRBV3-1/TRBV3-2
abundance: few
len: 14
j_gene: TRBJ2-7
CDR3nt: TGTGCCAGCAGCCGACTAGCGGGAGACCACGAGCAGTACTTC
CDR3aa: CASSRLAGDHEQYF

d_gene: .
v_gene: TRBV5-1
abundance: .
len: 15
j_gene: TRBJ2-1
CDR3nt: TGCGCCAGCAGCTTGGGGGACTCCGATGGGAATGAGCAGTTCTTC
CDR3aa: CASSLGDSDGNEQFF

d_gene: .
v_gene: TRBV5-1
abundance: .
len: 17
j_gene: TRBJ2-6
CDR3nt: TGCGCCAGCAGCTTGGGGATCGGCAGGGCCGGGGCCAACGTCCTGACTTTC
CDR3aa: CASSLGIGRAGANVLTF

d_gene: TRBD2
v_gene: TRBV5-1
abundance: .
len: 16
j_gene: TRBJ2-5
CDR3nt: TGCGCCAGCAGCTTGGGACTAGCGGGGCCACAAGAGACCCAGTACTTC
CDR3aa: CASSLGLAGPQETQYF

d_gene: .
v_gene: TRBV12-3/TRBV12-4
abundance: .
len: 13
j_gene: TRBJ2-7
CDR3nt: TGTGCCAGCAGCCCTGGGGGGAGCTACGAGCAGTACTTC
CDR3aa: CASSPGGSYEQYF

d_gene: TRBD2
v_gene: TRBV7-9
abundance: .
len: 17
j_gene: TRBJ2-3
CDR3nt: TGTGCCAGCAGCCCCGGACTAGCGGGGGGCCGCACAGATACGCAGTATTTT
CDR3aa: CASSPGLAGGRTDTQYF

d_gene: .
v_gene: TRBV27
abundance: .
len: 13
j_gene: TRBJ2-2
CDR3nt: TGTGCCAGCAGTTTCAACAGGGCAGGGGAGCTGTTTTTT
CDR3aa: CASSFNRAGELFF

d_gene: TRBD2
v_gene: TRBV20-1
abundance: .
len: 17
j_gene: TRBJ2-3
CDR3nt: TGCAGTGCTAGTGCCGCCCCGGGACTAGGCGTAACAGATACGCAGTATTTT
CDR3aa: CSASAAPGLGVTDTQYF

d_gene: TRBD1
v_gene: TRBV19
abundance: .
len: 16
j_gene: TRBJ1-2
CDR3nt: TGTGCCAGTAGTGGACAGGGAAAAGGTCAGGTGAATGGCTACACCTTC
CDR3aa: CASSGQGKGQVNGYTF

d_gene: TRBD2
v_gene: TRBV29-1
abundance: .
len: 15
j_gene: TRBJ2-3
CDR3nt: TGCAGCGTGGCGACTAGCGGGGGGGTCACAGATACGCAGTATTTT
CDR3aa: CSVATSGGVTDTQYF